The 6 T cell receptor beta chains given below trace back to one sample, sequenced in a study of T cells in narcolepsy. Using immunoSEQ multiplex PCR, the repertoire was profiled, and TCRdb retains in-frame clones only, with some absent. Of 25,000 to 40,000 clones in the sample, roughly nine tenths were seen once. The source material was CD45RA- memory CD4+ T cells from PBMCs. These receptors originate from a human donor with narcolepsy.

This clone has just one count. The chain employs TRBV2 and TRBJ1-3; D remains unclear. The V gene lost 7 bases and the J gene lost 1 base, with 8 bases spanning the gap. The CDR3 is made up of 13 amino acids. Germline-derived CDR1 and CDR2 are SNHLY and FYNNEI. CDR3 region: CASNGLSGNTIYF. In nucleotides, the CDR3 is TGTGCCAGCAACGGTCTGTCTGGAAACACCATATATTTT.

This clone was recorded once. The chain employs TRBV29-1 and TRBJ2-3; D not resolved. Trimming cost V 4 bases and J 4 bases, with 15 bases left between them. This CDR3 comprises 14 residues. CDR1 and CDR2 (germline): SQVTM, ANQGSEA. The CDR3 DNA sequence: TGCAGCGTTGTACACCCCCCCAACCCAGATACGCAGTATTTT. Its protein product is CSVVHPPNPDTQYF.

The V gene is TRBV11-2, the J gene TRBJ2-5; no clear D. The CDR3 loop spans 13 amino acids. Germline loops: CDR1 SGHAT, CDR2 FQNNGV. Between the trimmed V and J ends, which lost 5 bases and 7 bases, there was a span of 14 bases. The CDR3 loop is CASSVGGSGTQYF. The CDR3 DNA reads TGTGCCAGCAGCGTGGGCGGCAGTGGGACCCAGTACTTC.

This chain uses TRBV11-2 with TRBJ2-5, with D perhaps TRBD2 (6 bases). The CDR3 totals 16 residues. V was trimmed by 2 bases and J by 7 bases, leaving 20 bases between them. The germline gives CDR1 SGHAT, CDR2 FQNNGV. The CDR3 DNA reads as TGTGCCAGCAGCTTATTAGTTGGAGGGAGCTTGAGGACCCAGTACTTC. The encoded protein is CASSLLVGGSLRTQYF.

This clone has a single count. This chain connects TRBV19 to TRBJ2-7, with 7 positions matching TRBD1. Germline V gives CDR1 LNHDA, CDR2 SQIVND (reference sequence). With 5 bases clipped from V and 4 bases from J, the junction kept 5 bases outside the gene matches. CDR3 length: 13 residues. CDR3 sequence (DNA): TGTGCCAGTAGTCCGACAGGGATTTACGAGCAGTACTTC. As protein: CASSPTGIYEQYF.

The rearrangement uses TRBV28 and TRBJ2-7; TRBD1 matches 10 bases. This CDR3 is 15 amino acids long. CDR1 is MDHEN, CDR2 SYDVKM, per germline. V gave up 5 bases and J gave up 3 bases; unmatched junction bases: 7. CDR3 amino acids: CASSRDGTGVYEQYF. CDR3 DNA: TGTGCCAGCAGTCGGGACGGGACAGGGGTCTACGAGCAGTACTTC.